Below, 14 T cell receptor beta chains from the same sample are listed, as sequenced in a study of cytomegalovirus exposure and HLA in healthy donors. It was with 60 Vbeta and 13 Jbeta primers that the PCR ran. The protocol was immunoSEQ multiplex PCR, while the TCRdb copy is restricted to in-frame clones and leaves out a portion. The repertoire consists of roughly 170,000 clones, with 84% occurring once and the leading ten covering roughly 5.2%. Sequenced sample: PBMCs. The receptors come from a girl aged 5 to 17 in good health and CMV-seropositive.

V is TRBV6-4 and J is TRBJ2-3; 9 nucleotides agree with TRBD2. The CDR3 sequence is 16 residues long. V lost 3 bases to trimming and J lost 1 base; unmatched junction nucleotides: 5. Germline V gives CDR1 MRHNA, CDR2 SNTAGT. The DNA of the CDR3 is TGTGCCAGCAGTGAAATCGCTAGCGGGGGCACAGATACGCAGTATTTT. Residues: CASSEIASGGTDTQYF.

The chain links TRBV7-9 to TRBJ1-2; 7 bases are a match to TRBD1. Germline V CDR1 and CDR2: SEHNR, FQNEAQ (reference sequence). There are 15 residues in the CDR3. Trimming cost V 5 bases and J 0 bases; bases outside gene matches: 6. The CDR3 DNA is TGTGCCAGCAGCCCCTCGGACAGGTCTAACTATGGCTACACCTTC. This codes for CASSPSDRSNYGYTF.

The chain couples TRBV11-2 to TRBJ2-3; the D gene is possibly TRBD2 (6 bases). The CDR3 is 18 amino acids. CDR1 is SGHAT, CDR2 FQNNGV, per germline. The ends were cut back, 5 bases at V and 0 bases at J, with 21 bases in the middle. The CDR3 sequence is CASSLTAGFAGSTDTQYF. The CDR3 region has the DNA TGTGCCAGCAGCCTTACCGCCGGATTTGCGGGGAGCACAGATACGCAGTATTTT.

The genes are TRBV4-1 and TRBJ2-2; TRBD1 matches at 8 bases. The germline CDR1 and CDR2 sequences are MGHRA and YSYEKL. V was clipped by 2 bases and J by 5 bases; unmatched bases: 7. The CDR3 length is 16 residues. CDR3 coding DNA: TGCGCCAGCAGCCAAACTGGACAGGGCGGGACCGGGGAGCTGTTTTTT. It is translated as CASSQTGQGGTGELFF.

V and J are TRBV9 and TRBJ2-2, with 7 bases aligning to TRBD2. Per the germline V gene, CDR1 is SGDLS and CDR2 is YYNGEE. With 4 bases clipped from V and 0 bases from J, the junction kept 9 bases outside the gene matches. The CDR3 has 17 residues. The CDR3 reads CASSIPRDYTNTGELFF. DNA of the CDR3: TGTGCCAGCAGCATTCCCCGGGACTACACGAACACCGGGGAGCTGTTTTTT.

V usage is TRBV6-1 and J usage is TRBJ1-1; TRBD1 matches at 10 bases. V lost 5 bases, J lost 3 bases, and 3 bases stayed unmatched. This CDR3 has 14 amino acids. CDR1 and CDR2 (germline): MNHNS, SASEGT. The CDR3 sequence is CASSRQGADTEAFF. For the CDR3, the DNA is TGTGCCAGCAGTCGACAGGGGGCGGACACTGAAGCTTTCTTT.

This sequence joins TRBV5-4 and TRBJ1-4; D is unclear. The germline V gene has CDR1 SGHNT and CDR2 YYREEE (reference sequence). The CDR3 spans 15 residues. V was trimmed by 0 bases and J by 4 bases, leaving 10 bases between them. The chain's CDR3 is CASSLAGGFNEKLFF. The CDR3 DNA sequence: TGTGCCAGCAGCTTGGCGGGAGGTTTTAATGAAAAACTGTTTTTT.

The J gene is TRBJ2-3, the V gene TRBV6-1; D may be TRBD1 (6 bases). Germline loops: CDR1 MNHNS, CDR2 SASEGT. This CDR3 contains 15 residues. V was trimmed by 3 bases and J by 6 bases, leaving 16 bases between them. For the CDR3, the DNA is TGTGCCAGCAGTGACGGTTTGAGGGGGAGCGATACGCAGTATTTT. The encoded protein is CASSDGLRGSDTQYF.

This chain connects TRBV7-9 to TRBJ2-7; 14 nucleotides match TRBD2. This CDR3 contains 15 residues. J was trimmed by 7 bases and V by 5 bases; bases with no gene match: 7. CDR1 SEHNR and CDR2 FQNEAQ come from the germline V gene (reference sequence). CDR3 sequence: CASSLRTSGGIEQYF. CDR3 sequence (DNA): TGTGCCAGCAGCCTCCGGACTAGCGGGGGGATTGAGCAGTACTTC.

The chain's CDR3 is CASSLLDRGGEAFF. Here the CDR3 DNA reads TGTGCCAGCAGCTTGCTAGACAGGGGAGGAGAAGCTTTCTTT. The genes are TRBV5-4 and TRBJ1-1, with TRBD1 identical over 8 bases. V lost 1 base to trimming and J lost 8 bases; unmatched junction nucleotides: 7. This CDR3 has 14 residues. Germline V CDR1 and CDR2: SGHNT, YYREEE (reference sequence).

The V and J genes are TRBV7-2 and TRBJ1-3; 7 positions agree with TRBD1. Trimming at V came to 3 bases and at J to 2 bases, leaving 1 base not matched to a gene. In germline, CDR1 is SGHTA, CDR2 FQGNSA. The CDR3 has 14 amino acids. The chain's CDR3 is CASSFTGAGNTIYF. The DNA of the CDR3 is TGTGCCAGCAGCTTTACAGGGGCTGGAAACACCATATATTTT.

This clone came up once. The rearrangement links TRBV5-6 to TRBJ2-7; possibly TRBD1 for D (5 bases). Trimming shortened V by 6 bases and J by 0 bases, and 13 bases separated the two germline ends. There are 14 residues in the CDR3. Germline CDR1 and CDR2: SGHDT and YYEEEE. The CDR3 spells CASTQGRASYEQYF. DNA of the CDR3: TGTGCCAGCACCCAGGGCAGGGCCTCCTACGAGCAGTACTTC. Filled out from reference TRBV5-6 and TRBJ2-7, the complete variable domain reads DAGVTQSPTHLIKTRGQQVTLRCSPKSGHDTVSWYQQALGQGPQFIFQYYEEEERQRGNFPDRFSGHQFPNYSSELNVNALLLGDSALYLCASTQGRASYEQYFGPGTRLTVT.

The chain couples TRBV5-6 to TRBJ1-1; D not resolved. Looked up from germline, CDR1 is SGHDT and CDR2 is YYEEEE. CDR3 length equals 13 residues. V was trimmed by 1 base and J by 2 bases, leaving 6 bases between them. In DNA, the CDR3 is TGTGCCAGCAGCTTGCTGAGTAACACTGAAGCTTTCTTT. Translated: CASSLLSNTEAFF.

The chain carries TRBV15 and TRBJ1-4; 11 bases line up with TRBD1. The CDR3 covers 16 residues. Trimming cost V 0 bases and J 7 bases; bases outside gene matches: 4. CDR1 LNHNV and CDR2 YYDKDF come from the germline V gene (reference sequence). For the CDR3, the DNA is TGTGCCACCAGCAGAGATCTGGGGACAGGGGGTGAAAAACTGTTTTTT. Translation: CATSRDLGTGGEKLFF.